This TCR beta chain comes out of a study of cytomegalovirus exposure and HLA in healthy donors. Study conclusions and caveats: Trimming of TCR beta V- and J-genes showed a link, identified in a later analysis, to a missense DCLRE1C variant. Upon later analysis, HLA-associated TCR beta chains proved more clonally expanded than other, equally common chains. About 87% or about 30% of the time was how often most TCR beta V segments were productive, according to an earlier analysis. The authors judged a highly shared variant cluster likely a sequencing artifact.

Primers included in the PCR were 60 Vbeta and 13 Jbeta primers. Produced via immunoSEQ multiplex PCR; TCRdb's table is partial and in-frame only. Its clone listing holds 53,000 or so clones. Germline V gives CDR1 SNHLY, CDR2 FYNNEI. This CDR3 comprises 14 residues. Germline trimming cut 8 bases from V and 3 bases from J; bases unmatched to any gene: 6. To note about this clone: The antigen remains unidentified.

This chain connects TRBV2 to TRBJ2-2; 7 positions agree with TRBD1. The sequence was collected from a male donor in good health and CMV-seropositive. Specimen: PBMCs. In DNA, the CDR3 is TGTGCCAGCGGGCCACAGGGGTACACCGGGGAGCTGTTTTTT. It specifies CASGPQGYTGELFF.